These 12 T cell receptor beta chains were sequenced from one sample in a study of CD8 T cells in Susac syndrome (dated 2019 in TCRdb). Libraries came from the immunoSEQ multiplex PCR assay. RNA was extracted using the RNeasy kit, and about 0.45 to 1 ug of the RNA was reverse transcribed with random hexamers. TCRdb cleaned the public reads at Q25 with fastp, built clones with MiXCR and kept in-frame beta chains. Entries that share a CDR3 protein sequence are merged under the most common genes and DNA. The sample has about 200,000 distinct CDR3 sequences on record, approximately 95% of them singletons. The top ten constitute around 0.08% of the sample. Input material: CD4+ T cells from PBMCs. The receptor set was obtained from a human donor with multiple sclerosis.

The gene calls are TRBV24-1 and TRBJ2-7, with D unresolved. This CDR3 contains 12 residues. V was trimmed by 0 bases and J by 6 bases, leaving 5 bases between them. Germline V CDR1 and CDR2: KGHDR, SFDVKD. Here the CDR3 reads CATSDLSGEQYF. Here the CDR3 DNA reads TGTGCCACCAGTGATTTGTCCGGCGAGCAGTACTTC.

This clonotype was recorded only once. The chain is built from TRBV24-1 and TRBJ1-5; D unclear. Germline loops: CDR1 KGHDR, CDR2 SFDVKD. The CDR3 totals 11 residues. Trimming left V 3 bases short and J 9 bases short, with 5 bases between. The CDR3 here is CATSDGGPQHF. The CDR3 DNA is TGTGCCACCAGTGATGGAGGGCCCCAGCATTTT.

This chain joins TRBV6-6 and TRBJ1-2; 7 bases align to TRBD1. The germline CDR1 and CDR2 sequences are MNHNY and SVGAGI (reference sequence). The CDR3 is 10 residues long. Unmatched junction bases numbered 4, after V lost 5 bases and J lost 13 bases. The CDR3 sequence: CASSGTAATF. DNA of the CDR3: TGTGCCAGCAGTGGGACAGCCGCCACCTTC.

This sequence joins TRBV14 and TRBJ2-4, with a tentative D call TRBD1 (7 bases). This CDR3 contains 14 residues. Germline V gene lookup returns CDR1 SGHDN and CDR2 FVKESK. Trimming cost V 1 base and J 8 bases, with 12 bases left between them. CDR3 nucleotides: TGTGCCAGCAGCCAAGGTTCAGGGGGGCACATTCAGTACTTC. Translation: CASSQGSGGHIQYF.

This chain uses TRBV3-1 with TRBJ1-1; perhaps TRBD1 as D (5 bases). With 1 base removed from V and 3 bases from J, the gap between germline ends came to 9 bases. The V gene's germline CDR1 is LGHDT and CDR2 YNNKEL (reference sequence). The CDR3 covers 14 residues. The DNA for the CDR3 is TGTGCCAGCAGCCAAGTTCGGGGGTACACTGAAGCTTTCTTT. Translated: CASSQVRGYTEAFF.

The chain uses TRBV12-3 or TRBV12-4 and TRBJ2-7; D gene uncertain. The CDR3 sequence is 14 residues long. V was pared by 4 bases and J by 2 bases, with 12 bases between. The CDR3 DNA follows: TGTGCCAGCAGTTCTGTTCCCGAGACCTACGAGCAGTACTTC. This translates into CASSSVPETYEQYF.

The rearrangement links TRBV18 to TRBJ1-1; weak D call: TRBD1 (5 bases). The CDR3 is 17 residues long. Germline V lookup: CDR1 KGHSH, CDR2 LQKENI. The germline V and J ends were trimmed by 3 bases and 1 base, with 18 bases remaining between them. CDR3 nucleotides: TGTGCCAGCTCACCCTCGGGGGTTCGACCTGGGAACACTGAAGCTTTCTTT. Translated: CASSPSGVRPGNTEAFF. Variable domain in full (rest from reference TRBV18 and TRBJ1-1): NAGVMQNPRHLVRRRGQEARLRCSPMKGHSHVYWYRQLPEEGLKFMVYLQKENIIDESGMPKERFSAEFPKEGPSILRIQQVVRGDSAAYFCASSPSGVRPGNTEAFFGQGTRLTVV.

V gene TRBV30 combines with J gene TRBJ1-3; tentative D call: TRBD1 (5 bases). With 0 bases removed from V and 7 bases from J, the gap between germline ends came to 13 bases. Germline V lookup: CDR1 GTSNPN, CDR2 SVGIG (reference sequence). The CDR3 contains 14 residues. As DNA, the CDR3 is TGTGCCTGGAGTGTATCAGGGTTTGGGAACACCATATATTTT. Translating it yields CAWSVSGFGNTIYF.

This clonotype was seen a single time. J is TRBJ1-2 and V is TRBV13; D not certain. Germline loops: CDR1 PRHDT, CDR2 FYEKMQ (reference sequence). The CDR3 contains 12 residues. Trimming pared 4 bases from V and 6 bases from J, leaving 9 bases between. This CDR3 reads CASSSKGNGYTF. The CDR3 coding sequence is TGTGCCAGCAGCTCAAAGGGCAATGGCTACACCTTC.

This rearrangement joins TRBV6-5 to TRBJ2-1; D is ambiguous. Trimming took 6 bases from V and 1 from J, leaving 13 bases between them. The germline V gene has CDR1 MNHEY and CDR2 SVGAGI. CDR3 length: 15 residues. The CDR3 DNA follows: TGTGCCAGCAGCCCAGACCCGGCTTCCTACAATGAGCAGTTCTTC. Translated, it gives CASSPDPASYNEQFF.

The chain uses TRBV27 and TRBJ1-1; 11 bases fit TRBD1. The length of the CDR3 is 13 residues. Germline values: CDR1 MNHEY, CDR2 SMNVEV (reference sequence). With V trimmed by 4 bases and J by 10 bases, 5 bases remained unmatched. The CDR3 coding sequence is TGTGCCAGCAGTTCCACCGGGACAGGGGGAGCTTTCTTT. Its translation: CASSSTGTGGAFF.

This chain links TRBV28 with TRBJ1-2; D perhaps matches TRBD1 (5 bases). V gave up 7 bases and J gave up 5 bases, with 14 bases separating them. The CDR3 is 13 amino acids. Germline V gene data show CDR1 as MDHEN and CDR2 as SYDVKM. The CDR3 here is CASNRPGGYGYTF. The DNA for the CDR3 is TGTGCCAGCAATCGCCCCGGGGGATATGGCTACACCTTC.